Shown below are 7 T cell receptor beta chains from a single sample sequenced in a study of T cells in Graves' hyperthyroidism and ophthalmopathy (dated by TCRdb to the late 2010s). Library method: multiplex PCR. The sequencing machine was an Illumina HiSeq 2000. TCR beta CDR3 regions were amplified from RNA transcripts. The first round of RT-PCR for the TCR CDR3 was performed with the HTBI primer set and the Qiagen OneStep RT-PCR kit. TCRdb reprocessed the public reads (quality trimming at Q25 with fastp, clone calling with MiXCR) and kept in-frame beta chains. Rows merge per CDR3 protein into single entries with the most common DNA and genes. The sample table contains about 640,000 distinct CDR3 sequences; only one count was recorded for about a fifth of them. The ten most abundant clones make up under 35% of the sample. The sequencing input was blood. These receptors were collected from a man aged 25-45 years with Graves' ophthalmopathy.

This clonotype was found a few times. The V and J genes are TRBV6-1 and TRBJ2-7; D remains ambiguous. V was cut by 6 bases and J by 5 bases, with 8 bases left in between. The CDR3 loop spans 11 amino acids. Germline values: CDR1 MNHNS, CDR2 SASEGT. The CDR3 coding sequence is TGTGCCAGCAGATGGCTTGACGAGCAGTACTTC. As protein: CASRWLDEQYF.

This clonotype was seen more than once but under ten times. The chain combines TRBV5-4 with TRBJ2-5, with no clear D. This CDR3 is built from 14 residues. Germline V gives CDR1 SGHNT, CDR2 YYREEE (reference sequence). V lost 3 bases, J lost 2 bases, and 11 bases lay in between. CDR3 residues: CASSSEPTQETQYF. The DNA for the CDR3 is TGTGCCAGCAGCTCGGAACCAACGCAAGAGACCCAGTACTTC.

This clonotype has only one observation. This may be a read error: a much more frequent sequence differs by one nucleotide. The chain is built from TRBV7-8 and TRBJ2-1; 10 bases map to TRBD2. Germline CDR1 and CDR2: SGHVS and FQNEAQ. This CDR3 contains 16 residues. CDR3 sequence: CANSLASGSFDNEQFF. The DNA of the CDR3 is TGTGCCAACAGCTTAGCTAGCGGGAGCTTCGACAATGAGCAGTTCTTC.

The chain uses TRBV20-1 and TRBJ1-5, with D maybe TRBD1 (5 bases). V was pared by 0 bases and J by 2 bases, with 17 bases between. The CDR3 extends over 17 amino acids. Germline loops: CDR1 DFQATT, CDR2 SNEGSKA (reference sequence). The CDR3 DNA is TGCAGTGCTAGAGATCGAAGGGGAGGGGAGGGCAATCAGCCCCAGCATTTT. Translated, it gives CSARDRRGGEGNQPQHF.

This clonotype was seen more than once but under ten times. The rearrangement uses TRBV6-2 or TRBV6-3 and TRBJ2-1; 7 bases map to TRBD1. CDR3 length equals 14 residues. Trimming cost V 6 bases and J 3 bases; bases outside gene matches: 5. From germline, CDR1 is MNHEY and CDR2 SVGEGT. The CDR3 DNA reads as TGTGCCAGCAGCCTGGGACAGATCTACAATGAGCAGTTCTTC. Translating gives CASSLGQIYNEQFF.

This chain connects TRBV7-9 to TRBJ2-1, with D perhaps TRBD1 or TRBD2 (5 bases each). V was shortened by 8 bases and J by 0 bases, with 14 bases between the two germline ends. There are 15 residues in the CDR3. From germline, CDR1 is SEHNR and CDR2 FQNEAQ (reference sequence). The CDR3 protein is CASGSRDHSYNEQFF. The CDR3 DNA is TGTGCCAGCGGCAGCCGGGACCACTCCTACAATGAGCAGTTCTTC.

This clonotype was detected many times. CDR3 DNA sequence: TGCGCCAGCAGCTTGGGAACTAGCGGGAGGGCCAAAGTTTACGAGCAGTACTTC. Translating gives CASSLGTSGRAKVYEQYF. The chain recombines TRBV5-1 with TRBJ2-7, with TRBD2 matching 13 bases. CDR1 is SGHRS and CDR2 is YFSETQ in the germline V gene. The CDR3 covers 18 residues. J lost 4 bases, V lost 0 bases, and 10 bases had no gene match.